Listed below are T cell receptor beta chains from one sample, sequenced in a study of blood T cell repertoires in COVID-19. Assay used: immunoSEQ multiplex PCR; TCRdb lists only in-frame clones, some missing. The sample yields 200,000 to 250,000 clones, 80% to 90% seen once. What was sequenced was peripheral blood. These receptors originate from an elderly woman with COVID-19, enrolled during active disease. Each CDR3 is given without its conserved first and last residue. Only part of the rows carry a size: once, few, many, or a class if the clone is expanded.

- 14 TRBJ1-5 TRBV19 ASTDRAGIGNQPQH
- 13 TRBJ2-7 TRBV10-1 ASGTLAGCSYEQY
once 12 TRBJ1-3 TRBV11-2 ASSYGRLGNTIY
- 11 TRBJ2-3 TRBV7-9 ASSFGNTDTQY
- 13 TRBJ1-6 TRBV28 ASSAPTGNNSPLH
- 11 TRBJ1-5 TRBV3-1/TRBV3-2 ASSQGGVQPQH
- 12 TRBJ1-1 TRBV2 ASSFLVGGTEAF
- 13 TRBJ2-3 TRBV7-9 ASSLPGAHTDTQY
- 12 TRBJ1-4 TRBV2 ASSVRDREGKLF
- 10 TRBJ1-1 TRBV6-5 ASSRGKTEAF
- 11 TRBJ1-5 TRBV30 AWSSTGAQPQH
- 14 TRBJ2-1 TRBV28 ATTYRIFSSYNEQF
few 11 TRBJ1-1 TRBV7-3 ASSLGGPTEAF
- 11 TRBJ2-5 TRBV7-6 ASSLVEGETQY
- 10 TRBJ1-5 TRBV3-1/TRBV3-2 ASSWGHQPQH
- 9 TRBJ1-2 TRBV28 ASSPSYGYT
- 12 TRBJ1-1 TRBV3-1/TRBV3-2 ASSQGGLNTEAF